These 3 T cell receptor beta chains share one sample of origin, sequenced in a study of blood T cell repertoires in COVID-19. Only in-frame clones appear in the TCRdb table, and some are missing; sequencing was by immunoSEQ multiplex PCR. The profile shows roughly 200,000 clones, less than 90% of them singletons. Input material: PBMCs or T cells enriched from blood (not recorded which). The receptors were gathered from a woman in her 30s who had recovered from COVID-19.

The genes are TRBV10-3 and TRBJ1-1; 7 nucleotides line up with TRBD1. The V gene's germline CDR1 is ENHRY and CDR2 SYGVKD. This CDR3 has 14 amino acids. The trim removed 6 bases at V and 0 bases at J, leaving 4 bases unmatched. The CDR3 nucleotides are TGTGCCATCAGGGACAGGACTTTGAACACTGAAGCTTTCTTT. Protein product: CAIRDRTLNTEAFF.

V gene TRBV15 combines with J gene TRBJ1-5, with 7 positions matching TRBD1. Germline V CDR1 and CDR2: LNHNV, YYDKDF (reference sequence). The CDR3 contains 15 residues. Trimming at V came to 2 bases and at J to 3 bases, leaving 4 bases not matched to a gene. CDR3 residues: CATSRRTGNNQPQHF. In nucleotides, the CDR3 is TGTGCCACCAGCAGACGGACAGGAAACAATCAGCCCCAGCATTTT.

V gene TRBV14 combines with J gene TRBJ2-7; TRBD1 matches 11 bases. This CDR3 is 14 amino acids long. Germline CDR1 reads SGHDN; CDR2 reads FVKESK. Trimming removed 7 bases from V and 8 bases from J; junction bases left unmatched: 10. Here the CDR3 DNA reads TGTGCCAGCACCCGGACAGGGGGCTCGAGAAAGCAGTACTTC. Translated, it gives CASTRTGGSRKQYF.